A selection of T cell receptor beta chains follows, all from one sample in a study of long-term antiretroviral therapy in people with HIV. Here immunoSEQ multiplex PCR was the method, and the copy in TCRdb shows in-frame clones only, minus some. The repertoire has 20,000 to 30,000 clones, around 86% of them found once; the top ten carry roughly 3.5%. The sequencing used unsorted PBMCs, collected 1.9 years after starting antiretroviral therapy. These TCRs come from a woman between 25 and 40 years old with HIV. Both conserved end residues are part of each CDR3. The D gene is left open where the match is weak. Size tells how often a clone was seen (once, few, many) or the class of an expanded clone, and some rows leave it out.

v_gene,abundance,d_gene,j_gene,CDR3nt,CDR3aa
TRBV9,NA,TRBD2,TRBJ2-2,TGTGCCAGCAGCGTCGGACTAGCGGGGGTTCGGGAGCTGTTTTTT,CASSVGLAGVRELFF
TRBV14,NA,TRBD1,TRBJ2-3,TGTGCCAGCAGCCAAACTTTGGGACAGTACACAGATACGCAGTATTTT,CASSQTLGQYTDTQYF
TRBV19,NA,TRBD2,TRBJ2-1,TGTGCCAGTACCGCGTGGGAGGGGAAAGAAAACAATGAGCAGTTCTTC,CASTAWEGKENNEQFF
TRBV30,NA,TRBD1,TRBJ1-3,TGTGCCTGGAGTGTATGGGACAGAGGAAACACCATATATTTT,CAWSVWDRGNTIYF
TRBV7-6,NA,TRBD2,TRBJ2-1,TGTGCCAGCAGCTTTAGCGGGGGGGCAATCGATGAGCAGTTCTTC,CASSFSGGAIDEQFF
TRBV7-8,NA,TRBD2,TRBJ2-3,TGTGCCAGCAGCTTCGAGCGGGGGGCTCGCACAGATACGCAGTATTTT,CASSFERGARTDTQYF
TRBV27,NA,NA,TRBJ1-5,TGTGCCAGCAAGGGGGGGGCAGGCAATCAGCCCCAGCATTTT,CASKGGAGNQPQHF
TRBV29-1,once,NA,TRBJ1-1,TGCAGCGTCAAACCATACACTGAAGCTTTCTTT,CSVKPYTEAFF
TRBV6-1,NA,NA,TRBJ1-2,TGTGCCAGCAGTGAAAATGGCTACCGTCGCTATGGCTACACCTTC,CASSENGYRRYGYTF
TRBV12-5,NA,NA,TRBJ2-1,TGTGCTAGTGGTTTGGTAATTAATGGTGGGATATACAATGAGCAGTTCTTC,CASGLVINGGIYNEQFF
TRBV9,once,NA,TRBJ1-1,TGTGCCAGCAGTTGGGCAGGGCACACTGAAGCTTTCTTT,CASSWAGHTEAFF
TRBV10-2,NA,NA,TRBJ1-1,TGCGCCAGCAGTCGGACAGTTATGAACACTGAAGCTTTCTTT,CASSRTVMNTEAFF
TRBV5-6,NA,NA,TRBJ1-1,TGTGCCAGCAGAACGGTGGGGGGCGTGAACACTGAAGCTTTCTTT,CASRTVGGVNTEAFF
TRBV6-6,NA,NA,TRBJ1-5,TGTGCCAGCAGTTTCGGAGTGAGCAATCAGCCCCAGCATTTT,CASSFGVSNQPQHF
TRBV19,NA,NA,TRBJ2-1,TGTGCCAGTAGTATAGATGGGCGGGCGCCCTACAATGAGCAGTTCTTC,CASSIDGRAPYNEQFF
TRBV2,NA,TRBD2,TRBJ2-1,TGTGCCAGCAGTACTGCGTTCGGGGGGGCGAATGAGCAGTTCTTC,CASSTAFGGANEQFF
TRBV5-8,once,NA,TRBJ2-2,TGTGCCAGCAGCTTGAGTGCGGGGCCCCAAAACACCGGGGAGCTGTTTTTT,CASSLSAGPQNTGELFF
TRBV5-1,few,TRBD2,TRBJ2-3,TGCGCCAGCAGCCCTTACCTTAGCGGGGGGAGCGGAGATACGCAGTATTTT,CASSPYLSGGSGDTQYF
TRBV5-6,once,TRBD1,TRBJ1-1,TGTGCCAGCAGCTCAACAGGGGTCGGTGAAGCTTTCTTT,CASSSTGVGEAFF
TRBV7-3,NA,NA,TRBJ1-1,TGTGCCAGCAGCTTAATAGGGGGGGCCACTGAAGCTTTCTTT,CASSLIGGATEAFF
TRBV5-8,NA,NA,TRBJ2-1,TGTGCCAGCAGCTTTTTTGCAGGGTCCTACAATGAGCAGTTCTTC,CASSFFAGSYNEQFF
TRBV6-7,NA,TRBD1,TRBJ1-4,TGTGCCAGCACCCTCGGAGGGGGCAAGGAAAAACTGTTTTTT,CASTLGGGKEKLFF
TRBV5-8,NA,TRBD1,TRBJ1-5,TGTGCCAGCAGCTTGTTTGACAGGGACAATCAGCCCCAGCATTTT,CASSLFDRDNQPQHF
TRBV5-1,NA,NA,TRBJ2-3,TGCGCCAGCAGCTCTCCGGGGGCAGAGATCTTCACAGATACGCAGTATTTT,CASSSPGAEIFTDTQYF
TRBV23-1,NA,NA,TRBJ2-6,TGCGCCAGCAGTCCACAGACAAATCGGATATCGGACTCGAGCTCTGGGGCCAACGTCCTGACTTTC,CASSPQTNRISDSSSGANVLTF
TRBV21-1,NA,NA,TRBJ1-4,TGTGCCAGCAGCAAAGCAGGGGGTACTAATGAAAAACTGTTTTTT,CASSKAGGTNEKLFF
TRBV4-1,NA,NA,TRBJ1-3,TGCGCCAGCAGCCAAGATCCTTCCTCCTCTGGAAACACCATATATTTT,CASSQDPSSSGNTIYF
TRBV5-6,NA,NA,TRBJ1-1,TGTGCCAGCAGCGCGTCCCAGGGGAGGGGGAACACTGAAGCTTTCTTT,CASSASQGRGNTEAFF
TRBV5-1,NA,TRBD1,TRBJ1-1,TGCGCCAGCAGCTTGGACAGGGGGGGAACTGAAGCTTTCTTT,CASSLDRGGTEAFF
TRBV7-8,NA,NA,TRBJ1-1,TGTGCCAGCAGCCCACTCGGGGGGACTGAAGCTTTCTTT,CASSPLGGTEAFF
TRBV18,NA,NA,TRBJ1-2,TGTGCCAGCTCACCACAGACAGTCTTGAGTGGCTACACCTTC,CASSPQTVLSGYTF
TRBV5-1,NA,NA,TRBJ2-3,TGCGCCAGCAGCCGATTAGGTTACACAGATACGCAGTATTTT,CASSRLGYTDTQYF
TRBV6-1,NA,NA,TRBJ1-1,TGTGCCAGCAGTGAATACAAGGTTGAAGCTTTCTTT,CASSEYKVEAFF
TRBV27,NA,NA,TRBJ2-1,TGTGCCAGCAGTAACATACCTGGCGATGAGCAGTTCTTC,CASSNIPGDEQFF
TRBV2,NA,TRBD1,TRBJ1-1,TGTGCCAGCAGTGAAGCGAAGGGGGCGAACACTGAAGCTTTCTTT,CASSEAKGANTEAFF
TRBV29-1,once,NA,TRBJ2-2,TGCAGCGTTGGTGGGGGTCCCGGGGAGCTGTTTTTT,CSVGGGPGELFF
TRBV19,NA,TRBD2,TRBJ2-1,TGTGCCAGTAGCTTCCTAGCGGGGGGATTATACAATGAGCAGTTCTTC,CASSFLAGGLYNEQFF
TRBV7-3,NA,NA,TRBJ2-1,TGTGCCAGCAGCTTAGAGGGGTACCATGAGCAGTTCTTC,CASSLEGYHEQFF
TRBV6-6,NA,NA,TRBJ1-5,TGTGCCACGAGGGGCCCCGGAATGGCGCCCCAGCATTTT,CATRGPGMAPQHF
TRBV2,NA,NA,TRBJ1-2,TGTGCCAGCAGGCTCCGGGCCCCTGGGGGCTACACCTTC,CASRLRAPGGYTF
TRBV5-6,NA,TRBD1,TRBJ1-2,TGTGCCAGCAGACGGACAGGGGGAGGGGGGGCTAACTATGGCTACACCTTC,CASRRTGGGGANYGYTF
TRBV7-9,NA,NA,TRBJ1-1,TGTGCCAGCAGCTTTGTTAAAAGGCAAGGGATTATCACTGAAGCTTTCTTT,CASSFVKRQGIITEAFF
TRBV5-1,NA,TRBD1,TRBJ1-1,TGCGCCAGCAGCTTGGACAGGGGGCTGGGGTTATATGAAGCTTTCTTT,CASSLDRGLGLYEAFF
TRBV5-5,NA,NA,TRBJ1-2,TGTGCCAGCAGGCTTGGGGTTACTACTCTGGACGCCTTC,CASRLGVTTLDAF
TRBV5-1,NA,NA,TRBJ1-1,TGCGCCAGCAGCTCCCAACCGGGAACCACTGAAGCTTTCTTT,CASSSQPGTTEAFF
TRBV5-1,NA,NA,TRBJ2-6,TGCGCCAGCAGCTGGGACACTGGGGCCAACGTCCTGACTTTC,CASSWDTGANVLTF